The 30 T cell receptor beta chains reported below all come from one sample, sequenced in a study of T cells after yellow fever vaccination. One entry per CDR3 protein, called by TCRdb with MiXCR from the 5' RACE reads. Altogether some 250,000 distinct CDR3 sequences are present, approximately 3.8% being singletons, with the ten largest covering roughly a fifth. The specimen comprised PBMCs, sampled 15 days after the yellow fever booster vaccination. The origin of the receptors is a man aged 18 to 35 who received the YFV17D yellow fever vaccine.

There are many counts of this clonotype. CDR3 region: CASSSQTGGTNEQYF. In DNA, the CDR3 is TGTGCCAGCAGCTCCCAAACAGGGGGCACGAACGAGCAGTACTTC. J is TRBJ2-7 and V is TRBV5-4; TRBD1 matches 9 bases. The CDR3 loop spans 15 amino acids. Germline values: CDR1 SGHNT, CDR2 YYREEE (reference sequence). Trimming at V came to 3 bases and at J to 5 bases, leaving 9 bases not matched to a gene.

This clonotype was counted many times. J is TRBJ2-7 and V is TRBV11-2, with 12 bases matching TRBD2. The CDR3 spans 14 residues. The germline V gene encodes CDR1 SGHAT and CDR2 FQNNGV. The J segment lost 2 bases and the V segment lost 8 bases, leaving 4 bases of the junction unmatched. CDR3 nucleotides: TGTGCCAGCTGCCCTAGCGGGGGGGCCTACGAGCAGTACTTC. This gives the protein CASCPSGGAYEQYF.

This clonotype has ten or more counts. The gene calls are TRBV4-3 and TRBJ1-1, with 9 positions matching TRBD1. This CDR3 comprises 18 residues. With V trimmed by 0 bases and J by 2 bases, 10 bases remained unmatched. Germline CDR1 reads LGHNA; CDR2 reads YSLEER. CDR3 amino acids: CASSQDRGTGRQNTEAFF. Here the CDR3 DNA reads TGCGCCAGCAGCCAAGATAGGGGGACAGGGAGACAAAACACTGAAGCTTTCTTT.

This clonotype was detected ten times or more. A junction end diverges from the germline sequence, so it may reflect a read error. The V and J genes are TRBV10-1 and TRBJ2-5, with TRBD2 matching over 8 bases. The CDR3 length is 15 residues. Germline V CDR1 and CDR2: WNHNN, SYGVQD (reference sequence). The CDR3 is CASSESAGGQETQYF. The CDR3 DNA sequence: TGTGCCAGCAGTGAATCCGCGGGGGGCCAAGAGACCCAGTACTTC.

In its sample, this clonotype was seen many times. J is TRBJ2-6 and V is TRBV18, with D possibly TRBD2 on 6 matching bases. V lost 2 bases and J 4 bases, leaving 9 bases between the germline ends. Looked up from germline, CDR1 is KGHSH and CDR2 is LQKENI. The CDR3 runs to 15 residues. The DNA for the CDR3 is TGTGCCAGCTCACCAGCCGCGGGGGGGGCCAACGTCCTGACTTTC. As protein: CASSPAAGGANVLTF.

This clonotype was recorded a few times. The chain joins TRBV7-2 to TRBJ2-4, with 8 positions matching TRBD1. V shed 5 bases and J 8 bases; nucleotides not matched to a gene: 8. Germline assignment: CDR1 SGHTA and CDR2 FQGNSA. The CDR3 extends over 14 amino acids. The CDR3 coding sequence is TGTGCCAGCAGCCGCCGGGACAGGAGGGACATTCAGTACTTC. Protein sequence: CASSRRDRRDIQYF.

This clonotype was seen repeatedly, ten times or more. The gene calls are TRBV5-5 and TRBJ1-5; D uncertain. There are 14 residues in the CDR3. V was shortened by 5 bases and J by 2 bases, with 11 bases between the two germline ends. The germline gives CDR1 SGHKS, CDR2 YYEKEE (reference sequence). Here the CDR3 DNA reads TGTGCCAGCAGGCCAGGAGTGGGCAATCAGCCCCAGCATTTT. Translated, it gives CASRPGVGNQPQHF. The full variable domain, its missing parts supplied by reference TRBV5-5 and TRBJ1-5, is DAGVTQSPTHLIKTRGQQVTLRCSPISGHKSVSWYQQVLGQGPQFIFQYYEKEERGRGNFPDRFSARQFPNYSSELNVNALLLGDSALYLCASRPGVGNQPQHFGDGTRLSIL.

V gene TRBV5-1 combines with J gene TRBJ2-5; 11 bases align to TRBD2. This CDR3 has 15 amino acids. Germline V gene sequence: CDR1 SGHRS, CDR2 YFSETQ. The V segment lost 0 bases and the J segment 9 bases; nucleotides outside the gene matches: 7. CDR3 protein: CASSLETSGGRPQYF. CDR3 DNA: TGCGCCAGCAGCTTGGAAACTAGCGGGGGTAGGCCCCAGTACTTC.

This clonotype was seen ten or more times. CDR3 sequence: CASSQGSGKTYEQYF. CDR3 DNA sequence: TGTGCCAGCAGCCAAGGGTCAGGGAAGACCTACGAGCAGTACTTC. The V and J genes are TRBV4-2 and TRBJ2-7; a weak D match, TRBD1 (5 bases). CDR3 length: 15 residues. The germline CDR1 and CDR2 sequences are LGHNA and YNFKEQ. V was shortened by 1 base and J by 2 bases, with 12 bases between the two germline ends.

The sample holds many counts of this clonotype. The rearrangement links TRBV5-4 to TRBJ2-1; perhaps TRBD1 as D (7 bases). This CDR3 contains 15 residues. V was pared by 5 bases and J by 0 bases, with 12 bases between. Germline V gene lookup returns CDR1 SGHNT and CDR2 YYREEE (reference sequence). The CDR3 DNA reads TGTGCCAGCAGGGGGGGACAGAGCTCCTACAATGAGCAGTTCTTC. It encodes CASRGGQSSYNEQFF. The full variable domain, its missing parts supplied by reference TRBV5-4 and TRBJ2-1, is ETGVTQSPTHLIKTRGQQVTLRCSSQSGHNTVSWYQQALGQGPQFIFQYYREEENGRGNFPPRFSGLQFPNYSSELNVNALELDDSALYLCASRGGQSSYNEQFFGPGTRLTVL.

This clonotype was picked up many times. This rearrangement joins TRBV6-2 or TRBV6-3 to TRBJ2-1, with unresolved D. Germline CDR1 and CDR2: MNHEY and SVGEGT. The CDR3 contains 13 residues. The DNA of the CDR3 is TGTGCTACGTTAGGGAACTCCTACAATGAGCAGTTCTTC. Translated, it gives CATLGNSYNEQFF.

This clonotype showed up many times. The rearrangement links TRBV5-1 to TRBJ1-2; D is possibly TRBD1 (6 bases). The V gene lost 2 bases and the J gene lost 6 bases, with 14 bases spanning the gap. The germline V gene encodes CDR1 SGHRS and CDR2 YFSETQ. This CDR3 is 14 amino acids long. CDR3 nucleotide sequence: TGCGCCAGCAGCTTACAGGGATTCGAGGATGGCTACACCTTC. This codes for CASSLQGFEDGYTF.

Notes on this clonotype: One junction end does not reproduce the germline sequence, and a read error may be involved. J is TRBJ1-5 and V is TRBV3-1; 8 positions match TRBD1. This CDR3 region has 14 residues. Germline lookup yields CDR1 LGHDT and CDR2 YNNKEL (reference sequence). The CDR3 spells CASSRTGGGQPQNF. The CDR3 DNA is TGTGCCAGCAGCCGTACAGGGGGAGGCCAGCCCCAGAATTTT.

This clonotype was recorded at least ten times. V and J are TRBV7-6 and TRBJ2-2; 8 nucleotides align to TRBD1. J lost 1 base, V lost 1 base, and 5 bases had no gene match. There are 17 residues in the CDR3. CDR1 is SGHVS and CDR2 is FNYEAQ in the germline V gene. The CDR3 nucleotides are TGTGCCAGCAGCTTAGGCCGGGACAGGAAGAACACCGGGGAGCTGTTTTTT. Translation gives CASSLGRDRKNTGELFF. The complete variable domain, with remaining parts taken from reference TRBV7-6 and TRBJ2-2, reads GAGVSQSPRYKVTKRGQDVALRCDPISGHVSLYWYRQALGQGPEFLTYFNYEAQQDKSGLPNDRFSAERPEGSISTLTIQRTEQRDSAMYRCASSLGRDRKNTGELFFGEGSRLTVL.

At least ten counts were recorded for this clonotype. The chain recombines TRBV5-1 with TRBJ2-7; D is possibly TRBD1 (6 bases). V lost 5 bases and J 2 bases, leaving 11 bases between the germline ends. The CDR3 extends over 13 amino acids. Germline CDR1 is SGHRS and CDR2 is YFSETQ. As DNA, the CDR3 is TGCGCCAGCAGAACAGGGTTCGCCTACGAGCAGTACTTC. Translating gives CASRTGFAYEQYF.

The table lists this clonotype with many counts. V gene TRBV5-1 combines with J gene TRBJ2-2, with D perhaps TRBD1 (6 bases). The CDR3 spans 16 residues. Germline CDR1 is SGHRS and CDR2 is YFSETQ. Trimming left V 1 base short and J 4 bases short, with 14 bases between. The CDR3 nucleotides are TGCGCCAGCAGCTTGCTCCAGGGGTCAATCACCGGGGAGCTGTTTTTT. This gives the protein CASSLLQGSITGELFF. The whole variable domain, remainder taken from reference TRBV5-1 and TRBJ2-2, is KAGVTQTPRYLIKTRGQQVTLSCSPISGHRSVSWYQQTPGQGLQFLFEYFSETQRNKGNFPGRFSGRQFSNSRSEMNVSTLELGDSALYLCASSLLQGSITGELFFGEGSRLTVL.

This clonotype was counted ten times or more. The genes are TRBV7-9 and TRBJ2-2; 9 bases map to TRBD1. Germline V gene sequence: CDR1 SEHNR, CDR2 FQNEAQ (reference sequence). The CDR3 has 13 amino acids. With 9 bases clipped from V and 6 bases from J, the junction kept 5 bases outside the gene matches. The CDR3 loop reads CASDRGDSGELFF. Written as DNA, the CDR3 is TGTGCCAGTGACAGGGGGGATTCCGGGGAGCTGTTTTTT.

This clonotype was detected many times. The CDR3 region is CASRYDQSSYNEQFF. CDR3 coding DNA: TGTGCCAGCAGGTATGACCAAAGCTCCTACAATGAGCAGTTCTTC. This rearrangement joins TRBV7-2 to TRBJ2-1; D remains unclear. V was cut by 6 bases and J by 0 bases, with 12 bases left in between. The V gene's germline CDR1 is SGHTA and CDR2 FQGNSA. The CDR3 runs to 15 residues.

A remark on this clonotype: Possible read error: a much larger clone is one base away. Here the CDR3 DNA reads TGTGCCCTCAGTGAGCGCACACACCAAGAGACCCAGTACTTC. Translation gives CALSERTHQETQYF. The gene calls are TRBV10-3 and TRBJ2-5, with D unclear. This CDR3 contains 14 residues. CDR1 ENHRY and CDR2 SYGVKD come from the germline V gene.

This clonotype appeared many times. V usage is TRBV5-1 and J usage is TRBJ1-4; 11 nucleotides line up with TRBD1. After removal of 3 bases from V and 5 bases from J, the junction contained 6 bases not matched to a gene. Germline-derived CDR1 and CDR2 are SGHRS and YFSETQ. CDR3 size: 16 residues. The chain's CDR3 is CASSYGQGAANEKLFF. Written as DNA, the CDR3 is TGCGCCAGCAGCTACGGACAGGGGGCGGCAAATGAAAAACTGTTTTTT.

About this clonotype: Since a much larger clone is just one base distant, this may be a read error. Lacking the conserved final phenylalanine or tryptophan, this CDR3 likely reflects a read error. The rearrangement uses TRBV6-6 and TRBJ2-2, with D possibly called TRBD1 or TRBD2 (5 bases each). V was pared by 6 bases and J by 1 base, with 9 bases between. This CDR3 is 14 amino acids long. Germline V gene lookup returns CDR1 MNHNY and CDR2 SVGAGI (reference sequence). The CDR3 DNA reads TGTGCCAGCAGGGGACGGAAGAACACCGGGGAGCTGTTTTCT. Amino acids: CASRGRKNTGELFS.

This clonotype was seen repeatedly, ten times or more. This chain uses TRBV24-1 with TRBJ2-5, with D perhaps matching TRBD2 (6 bases). CDR3 size: 16 residues. The germline CDR1 and CDR2 sequences are KGHDR and SFDVKD. V lost 7 bases and J 1 base, leaving 18 bases between the germline ends. The CDR3 coding sequence is TGTGCCACCAGGGGGCCATTTGTGGAGGGCCAAGAGACCCAGTACTTC. It yields the protein CATRGPFVEGQETQYF.

Ten or more counts support this clonotype. The chain employs TRBV3-1 and TRBJ2-3; 7 bases match TRBD2. This CDR3 has 14 residues. Germline V gene sequence: CDR1 LGHDT, CDR2 YNNKEL (reference sequence). The V and J ends lost 4 bases and 4 bases, in that order; junction bases with no gene match: 5. CDR3 sequence (DNA): TGTGCCAGCAGCCTCGGACTAGGGGCAGATACGCAGTATTTT. It translates to CASSLGLGADTQYF.

This clonotype was counted ten times or more. This chain uses TRBV7-2 with TRBJ1-5; D is possibly TRBD1 (5 bases). Trimming shortened V by 1 base and J by 1 base, and 11 bases separated the two germline ends. The CDR3 runs to 16 residues. CDR1 is SGHTA, CDR2 FQGNSA, per germline. Here the CDR3 DNA reads TGTGCCAGCAGCTTAGTGGGGGGAGACAGCAATCAGCCCCAGCATTTT. Its protein is CASSLVGGDSNQPQHF.

This clonotype showed up many times. The chain recombines TRBV30 with TRBJ1-2, with D maybe TRBD1 (5 bases). The V and J ends lost 4 bases and 5 bases respectively, with 17 bases between them. Per the germline V gene, CDR1 is GTSNPN and CDR2 is SVGIG (reference sequence). The CDR3 length is 14 residues. CDR3 loop: CAWTRGDSPYGYTF. The CDR3 DNA sequence: TGTGCCTGGACAAGGGGAGACAGCCCGTATGGCTACACCTTC. The whole variable domain, remainder taken from reference TRBV30 and TRBJ1-2, is SQTIHQWPATLVQPVGSPLSLECTVEGTSNPNLYWYRQAAGRGLQLLFYSVGIGQISSEVPQNLSASRPQDRQFILSSKKLLLSDSGFYLCAWTRGDSPYGYTFGSGTRLTVV.

This clonotype came up many times. This CDR3 is CASSAGTSGRNEQFF. The CDR3 bases are TGTGCCAGCAGCGCGGGGACTAGCGGGAGGAATGAGCAGTTCTTC. The chain is built from TRBV5-4 and TRBJ2-1, with TRBD2 matching over 15 bases. The CDR3 extends over 15 amino acids. The junction had 3 bases not matched to a gene; V was cut back by 4 bases and J by 7 bases. Germline loops: CDR1 SGHNT, CDR2 YYREEE (reference sequence).

This clonotype was counted ten times or more. This rearrangement joins TRBV7-9 to TRBJ1-2; D perhaps matches TRBD1 (6 bases). The CDR3 is 13 amino acids. CDR1 is SEHNR, CDR2 FQNEAQ, per germline (reference sequence). The V end was cut by 5 bases, the J end by 6 bases, with 13 bases between. The CDR3 region has the DNA TGTGCCAGCAGCCTGGCAGGGGACAATGGCTACACCTTC. Its translation is CASSLAGDNGYTF.

The sample holds many counts of this clonotype. CDR3 in amino acids: CASSKQGPGGNQPQHF. CDR3 in DNA: TGCGCCAGCAGTAAACAGGGCCCCGGCGGTAATCAGCCCCAGCATTTT. V is TRBV10-2 and J is TRBJ1-5, with a tentative D call TRBD1 (6 bases). Germline V gene lookup returns CDR1 WSHSY and CDR2 SAAADI. The CDR3 has 16 amino acids. Trimming pared 5 bases from V and 4 bases from J, leaving 18 bases between.

This clonotype was detected ten times or more. The chain is built from TRBV7-9 and TRBJ2-4; D may match TRBD1 or TRBD2 (5 bases each). V gave up 5 bases and J gave up 0 bases, with 17 bases separating them. This CDR3 is 17 amino acids long. In germline, CDR1 is SEHNR, CDR2 FQNEAQ (reference sequence). CDR3 loop: CASSLRNGGQAKNIQYF. The DNA for the CDR3 is TGTGCCAGCAGCCTAAGAAACGGAGGACAAGCCAAAAACATTCAGTACTTC.

This clonotype was recorded many times. This chain connects TRBV20-1 to TRBJ1-1; TRBD1 aligns across 9 bases. The CDR3 consists of 14 residues. CDR1 and CDR2 (germline): DFQATT, SNEGSKA (reference sequence). The V and J ends lost 3 bases and 1 base, in that order; junction bases with no gene match: 3. CDR3 region: CSARGQGGNTEAFF. The CDR3 region has the DNA TGCAGTGCTAGGGGACAGGGAGGGAACACTGAAGCTTTCTTT.